This note documents a single T cell receptor beta chain sequence. Its antigen is not known. From germline, CDR1 is SGHTA and CDR2 FQGNSA. CDR3 length equals 14 residues. V lost 5 bases and J 1 base, leaving 10 bases between the germline ends. TCRdb used MiXCR to reprocess the 5' RACE reads, holding one entry per CDR3 protein. The table includes some 130,000 distinct CDR3 sequences, approximately 15% detected once. The source of the sample is a study of T-cell memory formation after mild COVID-19. Study observations and caveats: SARS-CoV-2 specificity of second-wave clones peaking day 37 was unconfirmed.

This clonotype was obtained from an adult woman who had mild COVID-19 (a few samples of this study predate the infection). Cell type and time point are not known. The sample consisted of PBMCs or a T cell subset sorted from them (not recorded which). The rearrangement links TRBV7-2 to TRBJ2-3; D is ambiguous. CDR3 amino acids: CASSRQPGTDTQYF. DNA of the CDR3: TGTGCCAGCAGCCGCCAGCCCGGCACAGATACGCAGTATTTT.